Below, 14 T cell receptor beta chains from the same sample are listed, as sequenced in a study of blood T cell repertoires in COVID-19. Data came from immunoSEQ multiplex PCR; TCRdb stores just in-frame clones and leaves some out. The data show 160,000 or so clones, about 90% seen once. The sample was peripheral blood. The origin of the receptors is a man in his fifties or sixties with acute or convalescent COVID-19.

This clone appeared a single time. The CDR3 is CASSRGGQGWNQPQHF. CDR3 coding DNA: TGTGCCAGCAGCAGAGGGGGACAGGGATGGAATCAGCCCCAGCATTTT. This chain links TRBV5-6 with TRBJ1-5; 9 nucleotides line up with TRBD1. V dropped 4 bases and J dropped 4; count of bases not matched to a gene: 9. This CDR3 is built from 16 residues. CDR1 is SGHDT, CDR2 YYEEEE, per germline.

This chain connects TRBV9 to TRBJ1-6, with D perhaps TRBD1 (6 bases). Trimming took 0 bases from V and 8 from J, leaving 12 bases between them. Germline CDR1 and CDR2: SGDLS and YYNGEE. CDR3 size: 15 residues. Here the CDR3 reads CASSVDVGAHSPLHF. DNA of the CDR3: TGTGCCAGCAGCGTAGATGTGGGGGCCCATTCACCCCTCCACTTT.

This chain connects TRBV4-2 to TRBJ2-7; 7 bases agree with TRBD1. J was trimmed by 6 bases and V by 3 bases; bases with no gene match: 5. This CDR3 has 13 residues. Germline V gene lookup returns CDR1 LGHNA and CDR2 YNFKEQ. The DNA for the CDR3 is TGTGCCAGCAGCCAGGTAGACAGGGTCGAGCAGTACTTC. It codes for CASSQVDRVEQYF.

In DNA form, the CDR3 reads TGTGCCAGCAGTTTTCAGGGGGAAAAACTGTTTTTT. Residues: CASSFQGEKLFF. V is TRBV12-3 or TRBV12-4 and J is TRBJ1-4, with TRBD1 as a possible D gene (6 bases). Trimming took 3 bases from V and 8 from J, leaving 7 bases between them. This CDR3 region has 12 residues.

The chain has TRBV7-9 and TRBJ2-2, with TRBD1 matching over 10 bases. Germline trimming cut 4 bases from V and 5 bases from J; bases unmatched to any gene: 10. This CDR3 contains 17 residues. Looked up from germline, CDR1 is SEHNR and CDR2 is FQNEAQ (reference sequence). The CDR3 protein is CASSSIPGQGSTGELFF. In DNA form, the CDR3 reads TGTGCCAGCAGCTCGATACCGGGACAGGGGTCTACCGGGGAGCTGTTTTTT. The variable domain in full, completed from reference TRBV7-9 and TRBJ2-2, reads DTGVSQNPRHKITKRGQNVTFRCDPISEHNRLYWYRQTLGQGPEFLTYFQNEAQLEKSRLLSDRFSAERPKGSFSTLEIQRTEQGDSAMYLCASSSIPGQGSTGELFFGEGSRLTVL.

The rearrangement uses TRBV3-1 (or the pseudogene TRBV3-2) and TRBJ2-2, with TRBD2 identical over 12 bases. This CDR3 spans 16 amino acids. CDR1 is LGHDT, CDR2 YNNKEL, per germline (reference sequence). V shed 1 base and J 8 bases; nucleotides not matched to a gene: 5. CDR3 DNA sequence: TGTGCCAGCAGCCAAGTCGGACTAGCGGGGAGGGGGGAGCTGTTTTTT. Protein sequence: CASSQVGLAGRGELFF.

V usage is TRBV6-5 and J usage is TRBJ1-1, with D perhaps matching TRBD1 (5 bases). The CDR3 runs to 14 residues. Germline loops: CDR1 MNHEY, CDR2 SVGAGI. The V gene lost 5 bases and the J gene lost 3 bases, with 13 bases spanning the gap. CDR3 nucleotide sequence: TGTGCCAGCAGTAGGGAGGGGCGTGACACTGAAGCTTTCTTT. It specifies CASSREGRDTEAFF.

The chain carries TRBV5-1 and TRBJ1-1; no clear D. The V and J ends lost 0 bases and 4 bases respectively, with 7 bases between them. The CDR3 loop spans 13 amino acids. Looked up from germline, CDR1 is SGHRS and CDR2 is YFSETQ. The CDR3, as DNA: TGCGCCAGCAGCTTGGAACGGGGCACTGAAGCTTTCTTT. The encoded protein is CASSLERGTEAFF.

This chain links TRBV15 with TRBJ1-5; TRBD1 might be the D (5 bases). The germline V gene encodes CDR1 LNHNV and CDR2 YYDKDF (reference sequence). V dropped 1 base and J dropped 4 bases, with 8 bases sitting between them. The CDR3 runs 14 residues. CDR3 bases: TGTGCCACCAGCAGAGTAGGGGATAATCAGCCCCAGCATTTT. Amino acid sequence: CATSRVGDNQPQHF. Complete variable domain (other parts from reference TRBV15 and TRBJ1-5): DAMVIQNPRYQVTQFGKPVTLSCSQTLNHNVMYWYQQKSSQAPKLLFHYYDKDFNNEADTPDNFQSRRPNTSFCFLDIRSPGLGDTAMYLCATSRVGDNQPQHFGDGTRLSIL.

V is TRBV4-1 and J is TRBJ2-7; D gene unclear. The ends were cut back, 1 base at V and 1 base at J, with 17 bases in the middle. The CDR3 length is 17 residues. CDR1 MGHRA and CDR2 YSYEKL come from the germline V gene. The CDR3 DNA follows: TGCGCCAGCAGCCAAGTAGCCCTACTCGACGCATCCTACGAGCAGTACTTC. Translation gives CASSQVALLDASYEQYF.

This clone showed up just once. The rearrangement joins TRBV2 to TRBJ1-2, with 7 bases fitting TRBD1. Germline loops: CDR1 SNHLY, CDR2 FYNNEI. V shed 5 bases and J 2 bases; nucleotides not matched to a gene: 8. The CDR3 consists of 15 residues. CDR3 in amino acids: CASSLQGSRNYGYTF. The CDR3 DNA reads as TGTGCCAGCAGTTTACAGGGGTCCCGGAACTATGGCTACACCTTC.

The chain combines TRBV11-2 with TRBJ1-3; possible D gene TRBD1, 6 bases. Germline CDR1 SGHAT, CDR2 FQNNGV. The CDR3 is 16 residues long. Trimming removed 4 bases at V and 2 bases at J, with 15 bases between. CDR3 amino acids: CASSSLRGRTGNTIYF. The DNA for the CDR3 is TGTGCCAGCAGCTCCTTGCGGGGGCGGACTGGAAACACCATATATTTT.

V usage is TRBV6-5 and J usage is TRBJ1-1, with 8 bases matching TRBD1. This CDR3 comprises 13 residues. The V and J ends lost 6 bases and 4 bases, in that order; junction bases with no gene match: 4. Per the germline V gene, CDR1 is MNHEY and CDR2 is SVGAGI. Here the CDR3 reads CASSRQGTTEAFF. CDR3 DNA: TGTGCCAGCAGCCGACAGGGGACCACTGAAGCTTTCTTT.

This clone was counted between two and nine times. V is TRBV5-1 and J is TRBJ1-2, with D possibly TRBD1 on 5 matching bases. Germline values: CDR1 SGHRS, CDR2 YFSETQ. The CDR3 runs 13 residues. The germline V and J ends were trimmed by 4 bases and 4 bases, with 11 bases remaining between them. This CDR3 reads CASSPDSRYGYTF. The CDR3 region has the DNA TGCGCCAGCAGCCCAGACAGCCGCTATGGCTACACCTTC.